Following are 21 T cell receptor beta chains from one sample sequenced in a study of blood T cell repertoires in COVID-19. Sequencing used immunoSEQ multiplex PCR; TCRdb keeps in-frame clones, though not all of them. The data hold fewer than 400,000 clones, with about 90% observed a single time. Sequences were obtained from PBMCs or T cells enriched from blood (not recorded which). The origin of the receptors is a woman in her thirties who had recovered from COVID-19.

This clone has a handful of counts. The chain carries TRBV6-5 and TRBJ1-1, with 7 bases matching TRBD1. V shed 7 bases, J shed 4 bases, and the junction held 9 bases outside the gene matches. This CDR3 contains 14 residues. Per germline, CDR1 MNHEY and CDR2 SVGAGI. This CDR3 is CASKPQGGRTEAFF. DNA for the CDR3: TGTGCCAGCAAACCCCAGGGGGGCCGCACTGAAGCTTTCTTT.

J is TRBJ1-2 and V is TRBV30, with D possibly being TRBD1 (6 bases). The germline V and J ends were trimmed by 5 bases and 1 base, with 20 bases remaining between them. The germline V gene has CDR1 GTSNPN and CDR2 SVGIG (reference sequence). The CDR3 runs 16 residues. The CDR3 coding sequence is TGTGCCTGGTGGATGCGGGGGCAGGGACTTAACTATGGCTACACCTTC. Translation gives CAWWMRGQGLNYGYTF.

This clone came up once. CDR3 region: CASSLGGGNTEAFF. CDR3 DNA sequence: TGTGCCAGCAGCTTAGGCGGGGGGAACACTGAAGCTTTCTTT. The rearrangement uses TRBV13 and TRBJ1-1, with D maybe TRBD1 (5 bases). With 0 bases removed from V and 1 base from J, the gap between germline ends came to 6 bases. Germline V gene lookup returns CDR1 PRHDT and CDR2 FYEKMQ (reference sequence). This CDR3 is 14 amino acids long.

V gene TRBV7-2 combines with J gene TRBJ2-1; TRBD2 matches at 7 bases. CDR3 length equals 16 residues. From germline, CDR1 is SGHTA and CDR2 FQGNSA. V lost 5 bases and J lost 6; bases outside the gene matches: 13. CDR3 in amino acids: CASSAPRGRGGNEQFF. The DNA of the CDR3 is TGTGCCAGCAGCGCCCCACGGGGGAGGGGTGGCAATGAGCAGTTCTTC.

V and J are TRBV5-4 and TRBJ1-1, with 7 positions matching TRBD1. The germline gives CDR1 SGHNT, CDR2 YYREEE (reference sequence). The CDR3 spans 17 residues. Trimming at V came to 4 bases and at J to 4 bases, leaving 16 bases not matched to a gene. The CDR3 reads CASSPVKGQARATEAFF. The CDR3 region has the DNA TGTGCCAGCAGCCCCGTTAAAGGACAGGCCAGGGCCACTGAAGCTTTCTTT.

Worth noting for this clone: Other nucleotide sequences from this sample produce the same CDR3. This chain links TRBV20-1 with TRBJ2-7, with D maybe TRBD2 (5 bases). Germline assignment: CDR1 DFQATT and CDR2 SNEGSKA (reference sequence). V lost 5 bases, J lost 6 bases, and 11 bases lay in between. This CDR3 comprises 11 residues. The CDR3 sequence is CSAALASEQYF. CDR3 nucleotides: TGCAGTGCTGCCCTAGCCTCCGAGCAGTACTTC.

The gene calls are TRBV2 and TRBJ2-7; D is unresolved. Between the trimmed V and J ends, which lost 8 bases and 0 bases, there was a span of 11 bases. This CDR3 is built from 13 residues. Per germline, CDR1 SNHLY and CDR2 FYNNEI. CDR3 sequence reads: CASRLESSYEQYF. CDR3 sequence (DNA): TGTGCCAGCCGTTTGGAGAGCTCCTACGAGCAGTACTTC. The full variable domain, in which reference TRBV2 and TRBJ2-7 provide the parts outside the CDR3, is EPEVTQTPSHQVTQMGQEVILRCVPISNHLYFYWYRQILGQKVEFLVSFYNNEISEKSEIFDDQFSVERPDGSNFTLKIRSTKLEDSAMYFCASRLESSYEQYFGPGTRLTVT.

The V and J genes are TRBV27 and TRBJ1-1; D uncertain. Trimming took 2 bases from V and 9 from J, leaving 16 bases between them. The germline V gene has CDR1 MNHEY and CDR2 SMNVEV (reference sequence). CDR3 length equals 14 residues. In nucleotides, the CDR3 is TGTGCCAGCAGTTTACTGTCTAGCCCCTTACAAGCTTTCTTT. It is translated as CASSLLSSPLQAFF.

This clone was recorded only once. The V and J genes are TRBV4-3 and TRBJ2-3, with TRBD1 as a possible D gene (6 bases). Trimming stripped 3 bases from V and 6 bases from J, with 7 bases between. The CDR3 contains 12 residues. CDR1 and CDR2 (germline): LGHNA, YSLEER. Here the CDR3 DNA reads TGCGCCAGCAGCCACAGGGGTGATACGCAGTATTTT. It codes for CASSHRGDTQYF.

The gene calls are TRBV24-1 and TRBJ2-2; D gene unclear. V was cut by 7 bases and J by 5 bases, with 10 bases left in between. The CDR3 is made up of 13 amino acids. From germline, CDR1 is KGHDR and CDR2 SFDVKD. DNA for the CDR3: TGTGCCACCAGCCACAAAGTTACCGGGGAGCTGTTTTTT. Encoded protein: CATSHKVTGELFF.

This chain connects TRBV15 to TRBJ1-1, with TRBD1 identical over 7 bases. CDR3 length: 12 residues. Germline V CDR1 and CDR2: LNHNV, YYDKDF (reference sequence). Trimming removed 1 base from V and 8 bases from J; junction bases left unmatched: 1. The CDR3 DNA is TGTGCCACCAGCAGAGCAGGGGGAGAAGCTTTCTTT. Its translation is CATSRAGGEAFF.

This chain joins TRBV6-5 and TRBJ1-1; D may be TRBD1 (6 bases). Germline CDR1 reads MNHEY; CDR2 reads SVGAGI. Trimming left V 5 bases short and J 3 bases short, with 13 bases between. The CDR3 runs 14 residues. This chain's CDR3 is CASSQTGFYTEAFF. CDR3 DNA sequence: TGTGCCAGCAGTCAGACAGGTTTTTACACTGAAGCTTTCTTT.

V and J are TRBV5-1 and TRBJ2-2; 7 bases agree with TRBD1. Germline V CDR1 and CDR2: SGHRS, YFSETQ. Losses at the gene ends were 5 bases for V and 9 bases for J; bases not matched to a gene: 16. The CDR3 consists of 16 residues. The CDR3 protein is CASSPNRQGTSWELFF. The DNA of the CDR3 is TGCGCCAGCAGTCCAAACCGACAGGGAACGTCCTGGGAGCTGTTTTTT.

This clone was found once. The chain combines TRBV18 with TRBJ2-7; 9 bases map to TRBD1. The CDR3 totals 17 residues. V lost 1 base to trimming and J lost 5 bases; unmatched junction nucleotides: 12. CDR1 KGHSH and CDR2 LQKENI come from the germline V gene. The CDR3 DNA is TGTGCCAGCTCACCACGGACTCCGGGACAGGGTTTCCACGAGCAGTACTTC. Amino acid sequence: CASSPRTPGQGFHEQYF. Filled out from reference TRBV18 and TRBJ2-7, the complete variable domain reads NAGVMQNPRHLVRRRGQEARLRCSPMKGHSHVYWYRQLPEEGLKFMVYLQKENIIDESGMPKERFSAEFPKEGPSILRIQQVVRGDSAAYFCASSPRTPGQGFHEQYFGPGTRLTVT.

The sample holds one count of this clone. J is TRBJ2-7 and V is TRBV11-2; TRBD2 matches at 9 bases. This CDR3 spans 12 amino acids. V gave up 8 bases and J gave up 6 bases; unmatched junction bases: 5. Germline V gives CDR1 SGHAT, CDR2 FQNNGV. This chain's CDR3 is CASSGLASEQYF. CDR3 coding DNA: TGTGCCAGCTCGGGACTAGCATCCGAGCAGTACTTC.

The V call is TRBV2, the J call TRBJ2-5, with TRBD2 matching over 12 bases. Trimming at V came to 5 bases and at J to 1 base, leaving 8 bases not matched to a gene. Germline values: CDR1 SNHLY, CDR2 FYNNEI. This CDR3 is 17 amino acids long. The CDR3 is CASSYTKGLAGQETQYF. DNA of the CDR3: TGTGCCAGCAGTTATACCAAGGGACTAGCGGGCCAAGAGACCCAGTACTTC.

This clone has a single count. The CDR3 sequence: CASSPGTSYEQYF. The DNA for the CDR3 is TGTGCCAGTTCCCCAGGGACTAGCTACGAGCAGTACTTC. The chain links TRBV19 to TRBJ2-7, with 8 bases identical to TRBD2. The V segment lost 8 bases and the J segment 3 bases; nucleotides outside the gene matches: 6. CDR1 and CDR2 (germline): LNHDA, SQIVND (reference sequence). The CDR3 extends over 13 amino acids.

CDR3 region: CASSSRSGGRDEQYF. CDR3 bases: TGTGCCAGCAGTTCTCGGTCCGGGGGTAGGGACGAGCAGTACTTC. This chain connects TRBV6-2 or TRBV6-3 to TRBJ2-7, with D perhaps matching TRBD2 (6 bases). With 4 bases removed from V and 5 bases from J, the gap between germline ends came to 18 bases. Germline CDR1 MNHEY, CDR2 SVGEGT. This CDR3 has 15 amino acids.

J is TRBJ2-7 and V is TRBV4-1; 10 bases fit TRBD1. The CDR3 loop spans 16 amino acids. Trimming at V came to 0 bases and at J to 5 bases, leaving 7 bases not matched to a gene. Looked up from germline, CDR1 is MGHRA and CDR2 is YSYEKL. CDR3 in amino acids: CASSQDLGTGANEQYF. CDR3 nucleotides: TGCGCCAGCAGCCAAGATCTAGGGACAGGGGCGAACGAGCAGTACTTC.

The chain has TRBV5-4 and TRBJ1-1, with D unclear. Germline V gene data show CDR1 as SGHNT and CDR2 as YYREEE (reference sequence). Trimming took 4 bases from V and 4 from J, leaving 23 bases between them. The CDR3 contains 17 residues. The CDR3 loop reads CASSHPSFATAGTEAFF. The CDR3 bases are TGTGCCAGCAGCCACCCCTCGTTCGCTACGGCGGGCACTGAAGCTTTCTTT. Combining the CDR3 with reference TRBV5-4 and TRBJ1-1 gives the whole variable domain ETGVTQSPTHLIKTRGQQVTLRCSSQSGHNTVSWYQQALGQGPQFIFQYYREEENGRGNFPPRFSGLQFPNYSSELNVNALELDDSALYLCASSHPSFATAGTEAFFGQGTRLTVV.

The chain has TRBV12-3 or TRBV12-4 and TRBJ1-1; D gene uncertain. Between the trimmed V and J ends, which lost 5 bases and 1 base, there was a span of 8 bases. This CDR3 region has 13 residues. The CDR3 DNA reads TGTGCCAGCAGTAGAAGAGAGAACACTGAAGCTTTCTTT. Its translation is CASSRRENTEAFF.